This T cell receptor (beta chain) originates from a study of blood T cell repertoires in COVID-19. Study overall: The United States, Italy and Spain supplied acute and convalescent COVID-19 samples. Nucleic acid was either cDNA or gDNA, and it came from T cells, B-cell-depleted T cells, or PBMCs.

Original processing methods: From reference gene primer amplification, estimates of nucleated cell counts were derived. Sequencing used immunoSEQ multiplex PCR; TCRdb keeps in-frame clones, though not all of them. The V and J calls and the clone size are those of that table, but D and trimming were determined from the DNA. This sample has 120,000 to 150,000 clones; approximately 84% occur once, and the top ten carry around 2.5%. J gave up 7 bases and V 2 bases, and 10 bases lay outside the gene matches. CDR1 MNHNY and CDR2 SVGAGI come from the germline V gene (reference sequence). The CDR3 length is 15 residues.

The sequence derives from a human donor with acute or convalescent COVID-19. The donor label of this sample is uncertain. The sample taken for sequencing was peripheral blood. This rearrangement joins TRBV6-6 to TRBJ1-1; TRBD1 agrees at 7 bases. CDR3: CASSYGTARGGEAFF. The CDR3 nucleotides read TGTGCCAGCAGTTACGGGACAGCCCGAGGTGGTGAAGCTTTCTTT.